This TCR beta chain was documented in a study of blood T cell repertoires in COVID-19. Background on the study: Samples of COVID-19 (acute and convalescent) were obtained from the United States, Italy and Spain. PBMCs, B-cell-depleted T cells, or T cells provided the cDNA or gDNA that made up the material.

This clone has a handful of counts. Germline values: CDR1 LNHDA, CDR2 SQIVND (reference sequence). The V and J ends lost 5 bases and 5 bases respectively, with 13 bases between them. This CDR3 has 13 residues. How the authors handled the data: Quantification of nucleated cells was approximated via reference gene primer amplification. Sequencing was performed with immunoSEQ multiplex PCR; in TCRdb, only in-frame clones are kept and a portion is missing. The V and J calls and clone size were taken over from that table, and D and trimming were inferred from the DNA. The table lists about 180,000 clones, around 86% of them singletons.

This chain links TRBV19 with TRBJ2-7; D is perhaps TRBD1 (7 bases). The TCR sequence derives from a woman aged 30 to 39 with active or convalescent COVID-19. The sample comprised peripheral blood. As DNA, the CDR3 is TGTGCCAGTAGTCCCGGAGGGGGCAACGAGCAGTACTTC. It codes for CASSPGGGNEQYF. The full variable domain, in which reference TRBV19 and TRBJ2-7 provide the parts outside the CDR3, is DGGITQSPKYLFRKEGQNVTLSCEQNLNHDAMYWYRQDPGQGLRLIYYSQIVNDFQKGDIAEGYSVSREKKESFPLTVTSAQKNPTAFYLCASSPGGGNEQYFGPGTRLTVT.